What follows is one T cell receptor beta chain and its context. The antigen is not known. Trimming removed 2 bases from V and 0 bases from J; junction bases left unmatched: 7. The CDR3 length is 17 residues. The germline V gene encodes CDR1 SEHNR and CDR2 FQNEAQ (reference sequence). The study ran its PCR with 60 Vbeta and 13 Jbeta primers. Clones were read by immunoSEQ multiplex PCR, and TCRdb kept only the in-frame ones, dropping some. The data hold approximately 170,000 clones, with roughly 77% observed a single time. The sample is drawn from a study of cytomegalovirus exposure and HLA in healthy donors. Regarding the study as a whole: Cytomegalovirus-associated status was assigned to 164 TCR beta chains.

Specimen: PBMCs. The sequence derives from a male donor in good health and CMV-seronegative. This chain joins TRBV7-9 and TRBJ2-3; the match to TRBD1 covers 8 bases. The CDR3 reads CASSLWTGLPSTDTQYF. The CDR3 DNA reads TGTGCCAGCAGCTTATGGACAGGGCTGCCTAGCACAGATACGCAGTATTTT. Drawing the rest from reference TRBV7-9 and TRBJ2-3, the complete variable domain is DTGVSQNPRHKITKRGQNVTFRCDPISEHNRLYWYRQTLGQGPEFLTYFQNEAQLEKSRLLSDRFSAERPKGSFSTLEIQRTEQGDSAMYLCASSLWTGLPSTDTQYFGPGTRLTVL.